This is a list of T cell receptor beta chains from one sample in a study of T cell responses to AZD1222 COVID-19 vaccine. Sequenced by immunoSEQ multiplex PCR; TCRdb stores in-frame clones only, minus some. Altogether about 150,000 clones are present, more than 85% being singletons, with the ten largest covering 7.5% to 9.5%. The sample in question was peripheral blood, obtained on day 0 of AZD1222 vaccination. Receptors were obtained from an adult in good health. CDR3s include the opening cysteine and the closing phenylalanine or tryptophan.

V: TRBV7-3
J: TRBJ1-1
CDR3: CASSWGRDTEAFF

V: TRBV27
J: TRBJ2-1
CDR3: CASSYQAPVIYNEQFF

V: TRBV19
J: TRBJ1-3
CDR3: CASYGRVTGTIYF

V: TRBV9
J: TRBJ1-6
CDR3: CASSVAELSPLHF

V: TRBV12-1
J: TRBJ2-1
CDR3: CASSLDYRGKYNEQFF

V: TRBV7-9
J: TRBJ2-7
CDR3: CASGRGVFYEQYF

V: TRBV5-5
J: TRBJ2-4
CDR3: CASSSRHRTLKNIQYF

V: TRBV4-3
J: TRBJ1-2
CDR3: CASSQELGNYGYTF

V: TRBV2
J: TRBJ1-5
CDR3: CASRQGRPNQPQHF

V: TRBV30
J: TRBJ2-7
CDR3: CAWTVMGEQYF

V: TRBV5-6
J: TRBJ2-5
CDR3: CASSLEVQGTLQETQYF

V: TRBV11-3
J: TRBJ2-3
CDR3: CASSGEGTDTQYF

V: TRBV27
J: TRBJ2-1
CDR3: CASSPWVAGDNEQFF

V: TRBV18
J: TRBJ2-2
CDR3: CASSPRQGENTGELFF

V: TRBV19
J: TRBJ2-2
CDR3: CASSIQPDTGELFF

V: TRBV9
J: TRBJ2-3
CDR3: CASSSGQDTDTQYF

V: TRBV6-5
J: TRBJ2-1
CDR3: CAGGQFALNEQFF

V: TRBV7-8
J: TRBJ1-5
CDR3: CASSLSVQGYNQPQHF

V: TRBV9
J: TRBJ2-1
CDR3: CASSARRGQTYNEQFF

V: TRBV6-2/TRBV6-3
J: TRBJ1-2
CDR3: CASSRDRGRGYTF

V: TRBV5-1
J: TRBJ1-2
CDR3: CASSLGGVVSDGYTF

V: TRBV4-1
J: TRBJ1-5
CDR3: CASSQDLVFRSPFSNQPQHF

V: TRBV2
J: TRBJ1-1
CDR3: CATSLGMNTEAFF

V: TRBV5-8
J: TRBJ2-1
CDR3: CASSFEYNEQFF

V: TRBV4-1
J: TRBJ1-3
CDR3: CASSRHRESSGNTIYF

V: TRBV5-1
J: TRBJ1-1
CDR3: CASSFTGAPDTEAFF

V: TRBV27
J: TRBJ1-2
CDR3: CASRRDRGAIYGYTF

V: TRBV19
J: TRBJ1-4
CDR3: CASSRVGSAFGEKLFF

V: TRBV5-1
J: TRBJ2-5
CDR3: CASSLALLGQGKETQYF

V: TRBV30
J: TRBJ2-7
CDR3: CAWSTRQGAEQYF

V: TRBV12-3/TRBV12-4
J: TRBJ1-1
CDR3: CASSPGTGDEAFF

V: TRBV19
J: TRBJ1-2
CDR3: CASSIAADLFGYTF

V: TRBV14
J: TRBJ1-4
CDR3: CASSPRGRRFHEKLFF

V: TRBV10-3
J: TRBJ2-1
CDR3: CAIKPELAGGAYNEQFF

V: TRBV4-1
J: TRBJ1-1
CDR3: CASSHKDEYTEAFF

V: TRBV7-3
J: TRBJ2-2
CDR3: CASSLTARGLGELFF

V: TRBV5-4
J: TRBJ2-5
CDR3: CASSYPLAGGETQYF

V: TRBV5-5
J: TRBJ1-1
CDR3: CASSSHRRDTEAFF

V: TRBV5-1
J: TRBJ1-4
CDR3: CASSLAGQADEKLFF

V: TRBV3-1/TRBV3-2
J: TRBJ2-7
CDR3: CASSQTGSAYEQYF

V: TRBV12-3/TRBV12-4
J: TRBJ2-1
CDR3: CASGGSSYNEQFF

V: TRBV10-1
J: TRBJ1-4
CDR3: CASFGESRRQELFF

V: TRBV19
J: TRBJ1-5
CDR3: CASSSLRQGSNQPQHF

V: TRBV3-1/TRBV3-2
J: TRBJ1-3
CDR3: CASSLFGRGKRNTIYF

V: TRBV3-1/TRBV3-2
J: TRBJ1-1
CDR3: CASSPNAMSEAFF